This T cell receptor (beta chain) emerged from a study of regulatory T cells in long-lasting Graves disease. About the study: Disease was considered persistent Graves' disease after over 5 years of antithyroid drugs (with positive TSH receptor antibodies).

CDR3 regions were amplified by Arm-PCR using iRepertoire HTBI primers to build TCR beta libraries. In the original workflow: The samples included around 62 TRBV and about 13 TRBJ segments. Each CDR3 protein is one row after TCRdb ran MiXCR on the multiplex PCR reads. Here the V and J calls rest on TCRdb's processing, not on the authors' analysis. The data show more than 300,000 distinct CDR3 sequences, roughly 24% seen once. Germline-derived CDR1 and CDR2 are MDHEN and SYDVKM. The CDR3 is 18 residues long. With 2 bases removed from V and 2 bases from J, the gap between germline ends came to 21 bases. The study, taken as a whole, reports: Persistent disease preferred TRBV28, TRBJ1-2 and TRBJ2-5; new disease, TRBV20-1 and TRBJ2-1.

Time point denoted: persistent/refractory GD, antithyroid drugs over 5 years with positive TRAb. Construction of the TCR library relied on RNA isolated from PBMCs. Under American Thyroid Association guidelines, Graves' disease was diagnosed. This clonotype was found many times. Its matching antigen is unknown. The chain joins TRBV28 to TRBJ2-5, with D maybe TRBD1 (6 bases). Sequenced here: peripheral blood mononuclear cells (PBMCs), sampled when the disease was refractory, from a patient treated with antithyroid drugs. The sequence was collected from a woman between 35 and 50 years old with Graves disease. CDR3 DNA: TGTGCCAGCAGTTTACTCCAGGGGAAATTACAAGGGCAAGAGACCCAGTACTTC. It translates to CASSLLQGKLQGQETQYF.